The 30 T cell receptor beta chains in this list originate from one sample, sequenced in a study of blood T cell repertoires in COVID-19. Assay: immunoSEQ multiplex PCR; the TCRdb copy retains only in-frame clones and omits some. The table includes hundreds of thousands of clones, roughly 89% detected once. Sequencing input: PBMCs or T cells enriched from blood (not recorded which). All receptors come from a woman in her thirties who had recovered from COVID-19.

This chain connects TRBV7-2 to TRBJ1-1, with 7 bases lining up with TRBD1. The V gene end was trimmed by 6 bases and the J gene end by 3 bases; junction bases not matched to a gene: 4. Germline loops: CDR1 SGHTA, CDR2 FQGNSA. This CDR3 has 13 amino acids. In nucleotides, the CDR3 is TGTGCCAGCAGAATAACAGGGGACACTGAAGCTTTCTTT. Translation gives CASRITGDTEAFF.

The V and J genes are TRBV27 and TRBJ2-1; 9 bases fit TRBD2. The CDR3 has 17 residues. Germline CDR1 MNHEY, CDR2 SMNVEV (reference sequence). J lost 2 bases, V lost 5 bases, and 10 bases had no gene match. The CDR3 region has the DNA TGTGCCAGCAGTCCCCCTAGGGCTAGCGGGGCCTACAATGAGCAGTTCTTC. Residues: CASSPPRASGAYNEQFF.

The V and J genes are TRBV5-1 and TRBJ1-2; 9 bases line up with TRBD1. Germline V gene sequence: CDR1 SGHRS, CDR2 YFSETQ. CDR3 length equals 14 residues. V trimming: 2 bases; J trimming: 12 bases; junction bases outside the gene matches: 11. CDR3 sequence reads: CASSFSTGGGVDTF. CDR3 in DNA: TGCGCCAGCAGCTTTTCGACAGGGGGAGGGGTAGACACCTTC.

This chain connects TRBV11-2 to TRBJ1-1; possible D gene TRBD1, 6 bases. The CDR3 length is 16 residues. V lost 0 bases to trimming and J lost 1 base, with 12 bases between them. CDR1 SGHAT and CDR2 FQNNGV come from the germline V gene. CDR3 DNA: TGTGCCAGCAGCTTAGATCGGGGGGCGCGGAACACTGAAGCTTTCTTT. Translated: CASSLDRGARNTEAFF.

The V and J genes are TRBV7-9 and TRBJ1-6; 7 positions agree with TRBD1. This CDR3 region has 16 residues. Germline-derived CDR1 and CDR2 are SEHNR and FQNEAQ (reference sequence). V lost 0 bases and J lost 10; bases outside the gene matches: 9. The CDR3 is CASSLASTGDGSPLHF. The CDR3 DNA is TGTGCCAGCAGCTTAGCCTCTACAGGGGACGGGTCACCCCTCCACTTT.

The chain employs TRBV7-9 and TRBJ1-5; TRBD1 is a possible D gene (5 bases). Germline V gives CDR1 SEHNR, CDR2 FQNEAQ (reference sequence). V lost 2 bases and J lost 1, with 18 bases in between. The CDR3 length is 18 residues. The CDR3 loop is CASSLPAGAGGSNQPQHF. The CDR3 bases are TGTGCCAGCAGCTTACCCGCCGGGGCCGGGGGAAGCAATCAGCCCCAGCATTTT.

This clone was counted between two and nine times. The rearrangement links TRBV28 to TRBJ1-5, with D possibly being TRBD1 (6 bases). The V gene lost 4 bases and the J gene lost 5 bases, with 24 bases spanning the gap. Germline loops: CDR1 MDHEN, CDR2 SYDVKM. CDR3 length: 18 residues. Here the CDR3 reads CASSSLSRGQTSYQPQHF. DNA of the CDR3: TGTGCCAGCAGTTCCCTCTCTCGCGGACAGACAAGTTATCAGCCCCAGCATTTT. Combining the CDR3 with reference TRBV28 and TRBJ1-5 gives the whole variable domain DVKVTQSSRYLVKRTGEKVFLECVQDMDHENMFWYRQDPGLGLRLIYFSYDVKMKEKGDIPEGYSVSREKKERFSLILESASTNQTSMYLCASSSLSRGQTSYQPQHFGDGTRLSIL.

The CDR3 sequence: CASSLGTGTQQFF. As DNA, the CDR3 is TGTGCCAGCAGCTTAGGGACCGGGACTCAACAGTTCTTC. This sequence joins TRBV11-2 and TRBJ2-1, with D perhaps TRBD2 (6 bases). Germline CDR1 SGHAT, CDR2 FQNNGV. V lost 1 base and J lost 13, with 14 bases in between. The CDR3 runs to 13 residues. The whole variable domain, remainder taken from reference TRBV11-2 and TRBJ2-1, is EAGVAQSPRYKIIEKRQSVAFWCNPISGHATLYWYQQILGQGPKLLIQFQNNGVVDDSQLPKDRFSAERLKGVDSTLKIQPAKLEDSAVYLCASSLGTGTQQFFGPGTRLTVL.

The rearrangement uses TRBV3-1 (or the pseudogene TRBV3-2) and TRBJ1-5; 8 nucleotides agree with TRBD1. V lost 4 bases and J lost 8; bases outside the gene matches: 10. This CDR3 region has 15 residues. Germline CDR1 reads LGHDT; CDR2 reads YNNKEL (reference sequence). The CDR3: CASSLSDRAGEPQHF. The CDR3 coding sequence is TGTGCCAGCAGCCTATCGGACAGGGCAGGGGAGCCCCAGCATTTT.

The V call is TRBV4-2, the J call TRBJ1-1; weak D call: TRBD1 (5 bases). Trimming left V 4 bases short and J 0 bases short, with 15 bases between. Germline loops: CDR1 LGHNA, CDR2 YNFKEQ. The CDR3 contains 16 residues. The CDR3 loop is CASSRTGYSMNTEAFF. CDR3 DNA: TGTGCCAGCAGCCGCACAGGCTATTCAATGAACACTGAAGCTTTCTTT.

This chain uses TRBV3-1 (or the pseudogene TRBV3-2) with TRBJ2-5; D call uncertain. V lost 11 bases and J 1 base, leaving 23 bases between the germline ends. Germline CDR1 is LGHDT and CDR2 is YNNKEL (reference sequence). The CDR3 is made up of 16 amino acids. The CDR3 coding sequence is TGTGCCGGAAGCGTCGGCCCAATGGTCCCCCAAGAGACCCAGTACTTC. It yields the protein CAGSVGPMVPQETQYF.

The CDR3 reads CASSEVQEAYEQYF. In DNA, the CDR3 is TGTGCCAGCAGTGAAGTACAGGAAGCCTACGAGCAGTACTTC. The chain combines TRBV2 with TRBJ2-7; D is perhaps TRBD1 (5 bases). Germline assignment: CDR1 SNHLY and CDR2 FYNNEI. Trimming shortened V by 1 base and J by 2 bases, and 9 bases separated the two germline ends. The CDR3 loop spans 14 amino acids. The full variable domain, completed using reference TRBV2 and TRBJ2-7, is EPEVTQTPSHQVTQMGQEVILRCVPISNHLYFYWYRQILGQKVEFLVSFYNNEISEKSEIFDDQFSVERPDGSNFTLKIRSTKLEDSAMYFCASSEVQEAYEQYFGPGTRLTVT.

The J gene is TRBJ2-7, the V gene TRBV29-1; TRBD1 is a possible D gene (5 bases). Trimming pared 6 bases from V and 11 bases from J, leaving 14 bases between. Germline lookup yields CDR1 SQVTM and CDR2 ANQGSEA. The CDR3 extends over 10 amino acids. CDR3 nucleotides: TGCAGCGTCCCCAGACAGATTGAGTACTTC. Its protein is CSVPRQIEYF.

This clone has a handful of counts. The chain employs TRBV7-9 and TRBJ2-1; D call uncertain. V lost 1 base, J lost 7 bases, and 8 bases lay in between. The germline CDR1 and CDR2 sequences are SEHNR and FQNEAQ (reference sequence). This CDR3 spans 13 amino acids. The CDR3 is CASSLVAVNEQFF. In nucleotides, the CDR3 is TGTGCCAGCAGCTTAGTGGCAGTGAATGAGCAGTTCTTC.

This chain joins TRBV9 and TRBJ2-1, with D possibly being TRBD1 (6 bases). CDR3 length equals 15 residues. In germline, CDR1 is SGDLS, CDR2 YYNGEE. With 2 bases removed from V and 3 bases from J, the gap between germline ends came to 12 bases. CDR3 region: CASSVGGVHYNEQFF. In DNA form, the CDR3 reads TGTGCCAGCAGCGTTGGGGGCGTGCACTACAATGAGCAGTTCTTC.

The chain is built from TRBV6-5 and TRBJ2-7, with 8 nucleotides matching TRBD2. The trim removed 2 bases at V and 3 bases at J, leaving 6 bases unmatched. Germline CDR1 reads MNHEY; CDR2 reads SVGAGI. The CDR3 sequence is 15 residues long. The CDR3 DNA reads TGTGCCAGCAGTTACCGAGCGGGGGTGAACTACGAGCAGTACTTC. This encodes CASSYRAGVNYEQYF.

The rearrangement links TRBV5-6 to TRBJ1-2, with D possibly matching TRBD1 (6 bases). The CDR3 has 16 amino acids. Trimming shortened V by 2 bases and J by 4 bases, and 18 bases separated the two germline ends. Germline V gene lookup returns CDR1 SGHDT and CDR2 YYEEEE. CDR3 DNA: TGTGCCAGCAGCTTCGGACATGGACAGATTCCCTATGGCTACACCTTC. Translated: CASSFGHGQIPYGYTF.

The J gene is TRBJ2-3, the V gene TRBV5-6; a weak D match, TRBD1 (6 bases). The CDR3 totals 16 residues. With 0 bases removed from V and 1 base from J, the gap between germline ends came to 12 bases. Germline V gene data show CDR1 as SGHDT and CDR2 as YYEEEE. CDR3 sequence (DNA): TGTGCCAGCAGCTTGGGGTTGGCAGGGGGCACAGATACGCAGTATTTT. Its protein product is CASSLGLAGGTDTQYF.

In DNA, the CDR3 is TGTGCCAGCAGTGAGGGAAGGGGGGGATCCTACGAGCAGTACTTC. The encoded protein is CASSEGRGGSYEQYF. The genes are TRBV6-4 and TRBJ2-7; maybe TRBD2 (7 bases). This CDR3 comprises 15 residues. CDR1 MRHNA and CDR2 SNTAGT come from the germline V gene. V was cut by 3 bases and J by 1 base, with 13 bases left in between.

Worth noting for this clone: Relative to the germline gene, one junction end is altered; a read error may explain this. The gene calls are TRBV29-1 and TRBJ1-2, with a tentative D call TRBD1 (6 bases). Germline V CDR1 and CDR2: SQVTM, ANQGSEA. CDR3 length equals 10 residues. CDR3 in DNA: TGCAGCGCCTGGACAGAGGCGGCCTTTTTC. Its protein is CSAWTEAAFF.

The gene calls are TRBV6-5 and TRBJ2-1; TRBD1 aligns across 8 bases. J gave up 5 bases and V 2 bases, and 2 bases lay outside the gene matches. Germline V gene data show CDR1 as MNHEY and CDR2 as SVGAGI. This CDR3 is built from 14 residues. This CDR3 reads CASSYNRGDNEQFF. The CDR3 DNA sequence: TGTGCCAGCAGTTACAACAGGGGGGACAATGAGCAGTTCTTC.

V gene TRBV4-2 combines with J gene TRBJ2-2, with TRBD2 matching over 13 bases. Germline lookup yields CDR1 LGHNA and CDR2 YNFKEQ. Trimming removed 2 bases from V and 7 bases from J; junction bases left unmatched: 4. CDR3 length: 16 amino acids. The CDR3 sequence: CASSQRTSGSGGELFF. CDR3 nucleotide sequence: TGTGCCAGCAGCCAAAGGACTAGCGGGAGTGGCGGGGAGCTGTTTTTT.

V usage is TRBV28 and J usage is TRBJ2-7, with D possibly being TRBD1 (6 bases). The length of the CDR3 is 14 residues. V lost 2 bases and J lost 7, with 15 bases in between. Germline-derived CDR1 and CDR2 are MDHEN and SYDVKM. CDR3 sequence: CASSLPDGRGEQYF. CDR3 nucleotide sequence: TGTGCCAGCAGTTTACCGGACGGAAGGGGGGAGCAGTACTTC.

The CDR3 region is CASSSKRLESWVETQYF. CDR3 sequence (DNA): TGTGCCAGCAGCTCAAAGAGACTAGAGAGTTGGGTAGAGACCCAGTACTTC. The chain uses TRBV5-5 and TRBJ2-5, with a tentative D call TRBD2 (6 bases). CDR1 and CDR2 from the germline V gene are SGHKS and YYEKEE (reference sequence). The length of the CDR3 is 17 residues. Trimming left V 3 bases short and J 4 bases short, with 22 bases between.

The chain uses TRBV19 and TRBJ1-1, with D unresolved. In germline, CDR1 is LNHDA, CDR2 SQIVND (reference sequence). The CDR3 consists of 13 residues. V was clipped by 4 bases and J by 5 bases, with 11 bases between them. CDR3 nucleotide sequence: TGTGCCAGTAGTACGTCCGGGGTGACTGAAGCTTTCTTT. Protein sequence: CASSTSGVTEAFF.

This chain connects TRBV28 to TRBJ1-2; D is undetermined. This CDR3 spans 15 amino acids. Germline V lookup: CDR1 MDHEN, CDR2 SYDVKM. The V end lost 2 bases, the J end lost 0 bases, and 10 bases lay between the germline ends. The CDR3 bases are TGTGCCAGCAGTTTACTGCGAGAGTCTAACTATGGCTACACCTTC. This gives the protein CASSLLRESNYGYTF.

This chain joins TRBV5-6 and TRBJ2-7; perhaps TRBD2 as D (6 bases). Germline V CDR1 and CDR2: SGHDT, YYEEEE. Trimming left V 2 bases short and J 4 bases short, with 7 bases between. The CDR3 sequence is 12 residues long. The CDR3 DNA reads TGTGCCAGCAGCTTTGGGGGGTACGAGCAGTACTTC. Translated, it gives CASSFGGYEQYF.

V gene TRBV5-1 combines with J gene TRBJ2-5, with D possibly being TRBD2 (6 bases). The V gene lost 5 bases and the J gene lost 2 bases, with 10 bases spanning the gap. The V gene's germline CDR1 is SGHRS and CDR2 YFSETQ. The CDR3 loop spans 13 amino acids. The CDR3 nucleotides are TGCGCCAGCAGTACGGGAGAACAAGAGACCCAGTACTTC. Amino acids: CASSTGEQETQYF.

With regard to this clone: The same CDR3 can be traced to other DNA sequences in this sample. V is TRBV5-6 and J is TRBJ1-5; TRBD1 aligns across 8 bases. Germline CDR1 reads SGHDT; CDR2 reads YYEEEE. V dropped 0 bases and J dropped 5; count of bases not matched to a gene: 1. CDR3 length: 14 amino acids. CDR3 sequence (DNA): TGTGCCAGCAGCTTGGGACAGGGGTATCAGCCCCAGCATTTT. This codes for CASSLGQGYQPQHF.

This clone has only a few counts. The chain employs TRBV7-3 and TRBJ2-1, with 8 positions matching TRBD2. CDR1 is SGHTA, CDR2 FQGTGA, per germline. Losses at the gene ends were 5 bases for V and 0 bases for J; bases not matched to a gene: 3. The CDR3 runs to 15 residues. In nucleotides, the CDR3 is TGTGCCAGCAGCCGAAGCGGGAGCTCCTACAATGAGCAGTTCTTC. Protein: CASSRSGSSYNEQFF.